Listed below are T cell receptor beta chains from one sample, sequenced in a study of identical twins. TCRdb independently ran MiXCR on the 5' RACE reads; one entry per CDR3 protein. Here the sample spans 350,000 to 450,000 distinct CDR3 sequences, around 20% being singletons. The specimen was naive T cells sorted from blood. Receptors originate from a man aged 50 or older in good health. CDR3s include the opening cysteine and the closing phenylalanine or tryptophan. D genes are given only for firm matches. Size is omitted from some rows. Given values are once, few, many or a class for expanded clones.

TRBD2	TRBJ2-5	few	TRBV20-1	TGCAGTGCTGGGACTAGCGGGACCCGCGGGACCCAGTACTTC	CSAGTSGTRGTQYF
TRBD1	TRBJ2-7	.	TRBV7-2	TGTGCCAGCAGCGAGCGACAGGGGGGGCCCTACGAGCAGTACTTC	CASSERQGGPYEQYF
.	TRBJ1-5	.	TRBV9	TGTGCCAGCAGCGGATTTGGGGTTGAGCCCCAGCATTTT	CASSGFGVEPQHF
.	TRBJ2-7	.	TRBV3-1	TGTGCCAGCAGCCAAGAGCGGTGGTCACAGTACGAGCAGTACTTC	CASSQERWSQYEQYF
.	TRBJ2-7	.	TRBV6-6	TGTGCCAGCAGGGAGGGACAGCCCTACGAGCAGTACTTC	CASREGQPYEQYF
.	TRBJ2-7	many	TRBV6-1	TGTGCCAGCAGGGGAACAAATCCTCCCTACGAGCAGTACTTC	CASRGTNPPYEQYF
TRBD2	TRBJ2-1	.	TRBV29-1	TGCAGCGGAACTAGCGGTAGCTCCTACAATGAGCAGTTCTTC	CSGTSGSSYNEQFF
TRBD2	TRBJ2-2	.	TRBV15	TGTGCCACCAGCAGACGAAGCGGGAGGGCCACCGGGGAGCTGTTTTTT	CATSRRSGRATGELFF
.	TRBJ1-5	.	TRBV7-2	TGTGCCAGCAGCTCTGGAGGTCTACTCAATCAGCCCCAGCATTTT	CASSSGGLLNQPQHF
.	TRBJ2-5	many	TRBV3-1	TGTGCCAGCAGCCGCGCCGGTAGCGGCCAAGAGACCCAGTACTTC	CASSRAGSGQETQYF
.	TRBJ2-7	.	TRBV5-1	TGCGCCAGCAGCTTGGTAGGGACTGGCGGTGGCGAGCAGTACTTC	CASSLVGTGGGEQYF
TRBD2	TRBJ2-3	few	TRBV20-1	TGCAGTGCTAAACTAGCGGGGCACAATCTGATTGCAGATACGCAGTATTTT	CSAKLAGHNLIADTQYF
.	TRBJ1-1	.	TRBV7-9	TGTGCCAGCAGCTTAGATATGATCACTGAAGCTTTCTTT	CASSLDMITEAFF
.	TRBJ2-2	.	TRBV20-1	TGCAGTGCTATCGGCCAGGGAAGCACCGGGGAGCTGTTTTTT	CSAIGQGSTGELFF
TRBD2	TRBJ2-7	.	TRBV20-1	TGCAGTGTCCTCGGGGCTAGCGGGAGGCCCGAGCAGTACTTC	CSVLGASGRPEQYF
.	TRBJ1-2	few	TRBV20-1	TGCAGTGCTATTGACCCTAACTATGGCTACACCTTC	CSAIDPNYGYTF